Listed below are T cell receptor beta chains from one sample, sequenced in a study of memory CD8 T cells in hepatitis C reinfection. Produced via immunoSEQ multiplex PCR; TCRdb's table is partial and in-frame only. The sample has just over 45,000 clones; 89% are singletons. The sample consisted of naive CD8+ T cells sorted from blood. The receptors here all came from a man between 18 and 29 years old with hepatitis C virus infection. CDR3s include the opening cysteine and the closing phenylalanine or tryptophan. Fields, in order: CDR3 DNA, CDR3 protein, D gene, clone size, J gene, V gene. D genes are given only for firm matches. Size is omitted from some rows. Given values are once, few, many or a class for expanded clones.

TGCGCCAGCAGCTTGGAGGGGGGACAGTACAATGAGCAGTTCTTC	CASSLEGGQYNEQFF	.	.	TRBJ2-1	TRBV5-1
TGTGCCAGTAGTATCAGCCAGGGGGCGTACGAGCAGTACTTC	CASSISQGAYEQYF	TRBD1	once	TRBJ2-7	TRBV19
TGTGCCAGCAGCCCAAATAGGGTCGCTAGCGGGGCCTACGAGCAGTACTTC	CASSPNRVASGAYEQYF	TRBD2	.	TRBJ2-7	TRBV7-4
TGTGCCAGCAGCCTAGCGGGAGACTCCCCTGAGCAGTTCTTC	CASSLAGDSPEQFF	TRBD2	.	TRBJ2-1	TRBV9
TGTGCCAGCAGTGCGTTGTTAAGCGGCTATGGCTACACCTTC	CASSALLSGYGYTF	.	.	TRBJ1-2	TRBV27
TGTGCCAGCAGCTTGGGGACTAGCGGTTATGGCGGGGAGCTGTTTTTT	CASSLGTSGYGGELFF	TRBD2	.	TRBJ2-2	TRBV5-5
TGCGCCAGCAGCCAGACTTACATCGTGACCTACAATGAGCAGTTCTTC	CASSQTYIVTYNEQFF	.	.	TRBJ2-1	TRBV5-1
TGTGCCAGCAGCCCGACGGGACTCTCCTACGAGCAGTACTTC	CASSPTGLSYEQYF	.	.	TRBJ2-7	TRBV7-9
TGTGCCAGCAGTCAGGTAGGGGACTACGAGCAGTACTTC	CASSQVGDYEQYF	.	.	TRBJ2-7	TRBV6-5
TGTGCCACCCAATGGGGAGGGGGTTCGGATACGCAGTATTTT	CATQWGGGSDTQYF	.	few	TRBJ2-3	TRBV19
TGCGCCAGCAGTCTAGCGGGAGGGTTAGATACGCAGTATTTT	CASSLAGGLDTQYF	TRBD2	.	TRBJ2-3	TRBV5-1
TGTGCCAGTAGTACCACCCTGGGACAAGAGCAGTACTTC	CASSTTLGQEQYF	.	.	TRBJ2-7	TRBV19
TGTGCCAGCACCCTACTAGCGGGAGGGGTGGAGACCCAGTACTTC	CASTLLAGGVETQYF	TRBD2	.	TRBJ2-5	TRBV6-6
TGTGCCAGCAGCTCAAGACTAGCGGACACCGGGGAGCTGTTTTTT	CASSSRLADTGELFF	TRBD2	.	TRBJ2-2	TRBV7-6
TGTGCCAGCAGCTTTGGTCAAGGAGTTCCCTACGAGCAGTACTTC	CASSFGQGVPYEQYF	.	.	TRBJ2-7	TRBV7-6
TGTGCCAGCAGCCCTTTCTCGTTGGGCGGGTTAAGCTCCTACGAGCAGTACTTC	CASSPFSLGGLSSYEQYF	.	.	TRBJ2-7	TRBV27
TGTGCCAGCAGCTTAGAAGCGGGGCACCCCAATGAGCAGTTCTTC	CASSLEAGHPNEQFF	TRBD2	.	TRBJ2-1	TRBV7-6
TGTGCCAGCAGCCCCGTAGGGCAGGGCTACGAGCAGTACTTC	CASSPVGQGYEQYF	.	.	TRBJ2-7	TRBV14
TGCGCCAGCAGCCCCACCCCCCTAGAGCAAGAGACCCAGTACTTC	CASSPTPLEQETQYF	.	.	TRBJ2-5	TRBV4-1
TGTGCCAGCAGTGAACGCGGGAGAGCTTACGAGCAGTACTTC	CASSERGRAYEQYF	TRBD2	.	TRBJ2-7	TRBV2
TGTGCCAGTAGTATATACGGTTCGAACACTGAAGCTTTCTTT	CASSIYGSNTEAFF	.	.	TRBJ1-1	TRBV19
TGTGCCAGCAGTTACTCGACTAGCGGCCACAATGAGCAGTTCTTC	CASSYSTSGHNEQFF	TRBD2	.	TRBJ2-1	TRBV6-5
TGCAGCGTAGAAAGAGGGTCCAATGAGCAGTTCTTC	CSVERGSNEQFF	.	.	TRBJ2-1	TRBV29-1
TGTGCCAGCAGTTCAACCGGGACTCCACTCGAGCAGTACTTC	CASSSTGTPLEQYF	.	.	TRBJ2-7	TRBV6-5
TGTGCCAGCAGTCCCACGCCGCGAACTAGCGGGCCCCGAGCGCACACCGGGGAGCTGTTTTTT	CASSPTPRTSGPRAHTGELFF	TRBD2	once	TRBJ2-2	TRBV28
TGTGCCAGCAGGCCGGGACAGGGTGTAAATGAGCAGTTCTTC	CASRPGQGVNEQFF	TRBD1	.	TRBJ2-1	TRBV25-1
TGTGCCAGCAGTATCTCAGGGAGGGGTGGAAACACCATATATTTT	CASSISGRGGNTIYF	.	.	TRBJ1-3	TRBV6-5
TGTGCCAGCAAGGGGATGAGCAATCAGCCCCAGCATTTT	CASKGMSNQPQHF	.	.	TRBJ1-5	TRBV6-5
TGTGCCAGTAGACTAGTAAGGGTTGACGATACGCAGTATTTT	CASRLVRVDDTQYF	.	.	TRBJ2-3	TRBV6-1
TGCGCCAGCAGCTGGGACATCCCGGGACTAGCGGGAGAGGTTAGAGCTTACAATGAGCAGTTCTTC	CASSWDIPGLAGEVRAYNEQFF	TRBD2	.	TRBJ2-1	TRBV10-2
TGTGCCAGCAGCAAGCCTCTAGCGGGGGGCTCCTACGAGCAGTACTTC	CASSKPLAGGSYEQYF	TRBD2	.	TRBJ2-7	TRBV28
TGTGCCAGCAGTGGATTCGGGCGGGGGGGTGGCACAGATACGCAGTATTTT	CASSGFGRGGGTDTQYF	TRBD2	.	TRBJ2-3	TRBV2